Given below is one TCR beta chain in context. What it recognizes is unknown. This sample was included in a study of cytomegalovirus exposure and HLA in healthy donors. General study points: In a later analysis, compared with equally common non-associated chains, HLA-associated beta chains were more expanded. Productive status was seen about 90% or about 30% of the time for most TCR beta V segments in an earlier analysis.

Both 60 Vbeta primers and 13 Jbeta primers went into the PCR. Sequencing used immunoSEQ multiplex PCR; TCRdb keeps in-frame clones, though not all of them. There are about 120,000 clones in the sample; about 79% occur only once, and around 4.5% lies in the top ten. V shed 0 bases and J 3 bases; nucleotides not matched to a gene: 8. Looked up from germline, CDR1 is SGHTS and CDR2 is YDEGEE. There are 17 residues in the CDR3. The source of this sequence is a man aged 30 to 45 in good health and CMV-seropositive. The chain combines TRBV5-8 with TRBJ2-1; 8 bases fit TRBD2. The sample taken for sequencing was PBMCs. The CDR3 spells CASSLVAGRFFYNEQFF. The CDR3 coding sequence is TGTGCCAGCAGCTTGGTAGCGGGGAGGTTTTTCTACAATGAGCAGTTCTTC.